This T cell receptor beta chain was recorded in a study of blood T cells in healthy people across ages. Primers used in a second PCR of roughly 6 to 11 cycles were a sample-barcoded 5' primer and a J-beta primer mix. Each CDR3 protein gets one entry after TCRdb re-called the 5' RACE reads with MiXCR. The table has 910,000 or so distinct CDR3 sequences, roughly 47% seen once. Concerning this clonotype itself: Its antigen is still unknown.

Findings of the study overall: Long-lived donors carried more naive CD4+ cells and greater diversity than aged donors. In the absence of known donor CMV status, changes in expanded clonotypes were possibly confounded. The percentage of naive T cells correlated strongly with TCR beta diversity. Roughly linear declines in TCR beta diversity per million T cells occurred with age.

The CDR3 consists of 15 residues. Unmatched junction bases numbered 10, after V lost 6 bases and J lost 1 base. Germline CDR1 reads SQVTM; CDR2 reads ANQGSEA. This chain links TRBV29-1 with TRBJ2-3; TRBD2 matches at 7 bases. The source material was blood. This sequence originates from a woman aged 55-69 years in good health. The CDR3 bases are TGCAGCGTCGCCCAGGCGGGAGAGGGCACAGATACGCAGTATTTT. Amino acids: CSVAQAGEGTDTQYF.